These 26 T cell receptor beta chains came from one sample sequenced in a study of OX40 agonist ivuxolimab in advanced cancers. Repertoires were generated with immunoSEQ multiplex PCR, while TCRdb's copy carries only in-frame clones and drops some. The sample yields about 40,000 clones, 88% seen once. The source material was CD4+ or CD8+ T cells sorted from blood, sampled in a trial of the OX40 agonist ivuxolimab. The receptor source for this set is an adult with an advanced solid tumor such as melanoma, head and neck, liver or kidney cancer.

The chain is built from TRBV7-9 and TRBJ1-5; D gene uncertain. The CDR3 has 15 residues. Deletions cut 0 bases from V and 2 bases from J, with 8 bases between. Germline lookup yields CDR1 SEHNR and CDR2 FQNEAQ (reference sequence). The CDR3 nucleotides read TGTGCCAGCAGCTTAGCGATCACCGGCAATCAGCCCCAGCATTTT. It yields the protein CASSLAITGNQPQHF.

This chain uses TRBV5-4 with TRBJ1-2, with a tentative D call TRBD1 (5 bases). This CDR3 comprises 15 residues. V lost 2 bases to trimming and J lost 1 base, with 12 bases between them. From germline, CDR1 is SGHNT and CDR2 YYREEE (reference sequence). CDR3 sequence: CASSFLGGNNYGYTF. The CDR3 DNA reads TGTGCCAGCAGCTTTTTGGGGGGGAATAACTATGGCTACACCTTC.

The rearrangement uses TRBV7-9 and TRBJ2-3; 7 positions agree with TRBD2. Germline V gene data show CDR1 as SEHNR and CDR2 as FQNEAQ (reference sequence). The CDR3 sequence is 13 residues long. The V gene end was trimmed by 5 bases and the J gene end by 7 bases; junction bases not matched to a gene: 6. The CDR3 DNA sequence: TGTGCCAGCAGCCAGCGGGACCGATATACGCAGTATTTT. Translating it yields CASSQRDRYTQYF.

The V call is TRBV11-2, the J call TRBJ1-1, with D unclear. CDR3 length equals 13 residues. CDR1 and CDR2 (germline): SGHAT, FQNNGV. V was clipped by 3 bases and J by 1 base, with 6 bases between them. CDR3: CASSFGGNTEAFF. The DNA for the CDR3 is TGTGCCAGCAGCTTTGGTGGGAACACTGAAGCTTTCTTT.

V and J are TRBV7-9 and TRBJ2-7; 9 positions match TRBD2. The length of the CDR3 is 16 residues. The J segment lost 3 bases and the V segment lost 1 base, leaving 7 bases of the junction unmatched. Germline values: CDR1 SEHNR, CDR2 FQNEAQ (reference sequence). Here the CDR3 reads CASSLVSLAGLYEQYF. CDR3 DNA sequence: TGTGCCAGCAGCTTAGTGTCCCTAGCGGGACTCTACGAGCAGTACTTC.

The rearrangement links TRBV19 to TRBJ2-7, with TRBD1 identical over 9 bases. Germline loops: CDR1 LNHDA, CDR2 SQIVND (reference sequence). V shed 3 bases and J 1 base; nucleotides not matched to a gene: 1. The CDR3 has 14 amino acids. CDR3 in amino acids: CASSIGTGSYEQYF. The CDR3 DNA reads as TGTGCCAGTAGTATCGGGACAGGGTCCTACGAGCAGTACTTC.

This chain uses TRBV27 with TRBJ2-7; either TRBD1 or TRBD2 may fit D (5 bases each). This CDR3 spans 16 amino acids. Between the trimmed V and J ends, which lost 2 bases and 5 bases, there was a span of 19 bases. Germline CDR1 MNHEY, CDR2 SMNVEV (reference sequence). The CDR3 sequence: CASSLGTSGTTNEQYF. The CDR3 nucleotides are TGTGCCAGCAGTTTAGGAACCTCGGGGACCACCAACGAGCAGTACTTC.

The CDR3 loop reads CASSLAVKRGLAKNIQYF. CDR3 bases: TGTGCCAGCAGCTTGGCCGTAAAGCGGGGTTTAGCCAAAAACATTCAGTACTTC. The rearrangement joins TRBV5-5 to TRBJ2-4, with 7 bases fitting TRBD2. The CDR3 has 18 residues. V shed 0 bases, J shed 0 bases, and the junction held 9 bases outside the gene matches. Germline CDR1 SGHKS, CDR2 YYEKEE (reference sequence).

This CDR3 reads CASSPTGVAQYF. CDR3 sequence (DNA): TGTGCCAGCAGCCCCACAGGGGTGGCGCAGTATTTT. V is TRBV7-3 and J is TRBJ2-3, with 7 bases aligning to TRBD1. The V segment lost 5 bases and the J segment 10 bases; nucleotides outside the gene matches: 6. CDR1 SGHTA and CDR2 FQGTGA come from the germline V gene. The CDR3 length is 12 residues. Supplemented by reference TRBV7-3 and TRBJ2-3, the full variable domain reads GAGVSQTPSNKVTEKGKYVELRCDPISGHTALYWYRQSLGQGPEFLIYFQGTGAADDSGLPNDRFFAVRPEGSVSTLKIQRTERGDSAVYLCASSPTGVAQYFGPGTRLTVL.

V and J are TRBV6-5 and TRBJ1-5; D remains unclear. The CDR3 loop spans 11 amino acids. Trimming removed 5 bases from V and 8 bases from J, with 7 bases in between. Germline V CDR1 and CDR2: MNHEY, SVGAGI. The CDR3: CASSEGKPQHF. The CDR3 DNA reads as TGTGCCAGCAGTGAAGGAAAGCCCCAGCATTTT.

The rearrangement links TRBV7-8 to TRBJ1-5; 10 bases align to TRBD1. The CDR3 runs 17 residues. Germline trimming cut 1 base from V and 3 bases from J; bases unmatched to any gene: 6. Germline CDR1 and CDR2: SGHVS and FQNEAQ. This CDR3 is CASSLVWDRGFNQPQHF. CDR3 DNA: TGTGCCAGCAGCTTAGTTTGGGACAGGGGTTTCAATCAGCCCCAGCATTTT.

This clone came up a few times. The V call is TRBV4-2, the J call TRBJ1-2; D call uncertain. Trimming pared 8 bases from V and 7 bases from J, leaving 14 bases between. Germline values: CDR1 LGHNA, CDR2 YNFKEQ. The CDR3 spans 12 residues. For the CDR3, the DNA is TGTGCCAGCGGAGGGCAATATTCTGGCTACACCTTC. As protein: CASGGQYSGYTF.

The chain has TRBV5-8 and TRBJ2-7; TRBD1 agrees at 9 bases. Germline V gives CDR1 SGHTS, CDR2 YDEGEE. The CDR3 is made up of 17 amino acids. V was pared by 2 bases and J by 5 bases, with 14 bases of the junction left unmatched. CDR3 coding DNA: TGTGCCAGCAGCTTTAGCTTTATCCGGGACAGGGTCGACGAGCAGTACTTC. As protein: CASSFSFIRDRVDEQYF.

J is TRBJ2-7 and V is TRBV9; 8 bases agree with TRBD1. J was trimmed by 2 bases and V by 3 bases; bases with no gene match: 1. Germline CDR1 and CDR2: SGDLS and YYNGEE. The CDR3 sequence is 13 residues long. The CDR3 nucleotides read TGTGCCAGCAGCGAGACAGGGGCCTACGAGCAGTACTTC. Translating gives CASSETGAYEQYF.

CDR3 amino acids: CASSEGRNEQFF. CDR3 nucleotides: TGCGCCAGCAGTGAGGGCAGAAATGAGCAGTTCTTC. The chain employs TRBV10-2 and TRBJ2-1; D not certain. Germline assignment: CDR1 WSHSY and CDR2 SAAADI. V lost 2 bases and J lost 7, with 6 bases in between. The CDR3 is 12 amino acids.

V is TRBV28 and J is TRBJ2-7; D is undetermined. The germline gives CDR1 MDHEN, CDR2 SYDVKM. This CDR3 comprises 14 residues. V shed 3 bases and J shed 1 base, with 10 bases lying between them. The DNA for the CDR3 is TGTGCCAGCAGTTTTATAATCTATTCCTACGAGCAGTACTTC. Translation: CASSFIIYSYEQYF.

This sequence joins TRBV9 and TRBJ2-3; either TRBD1 or TRBD2 may supply D (5 bases each). The V and J ends lost 0 bases and 5 bases respectively, with 7 bases between them. The CDR3 covers 13 residues. The V gene's germline CDR1 is SGDLS and CDR2 YYNGEE. The DNA for the CDR3 is TGTGCCAGCAGCGTAGGGGACGGAGATACGCAGTATTTT. This gives the protein CASSVGDGDTQYF.

The chain is built from TRBV10-3 and TRBJ2-2; 10 bases line up with TRBD2. After removal of 4 bases from V and 5 bases from J, the junction contained 10 bases not matched to a gene. Germline CDR1 ENHRY, CDR2 SYGVKD. The CDR3 is made up of 17 amino acids. This CDR3 is CAISGDEREGETGELFF. The DNA for the CDR3 is TGTGCCATCAGTGGGGATGAGCGGGAGGGGGAGACCGGGGAGCTGTTTTTT.

The rearrangement uses TRBV10-3 and TRBJ2-7; TRBD2 agrees at 10 bases. The CDR3 length is 14 residues. V lost 10 bases and J lost 4; bases outside the gene matches: 10. Per the germline V gene, CDR1 is ENHRY and CDR2 is SYGVKD. Here the CDR3 DNA reads TGTGCCACCCCCCCCCTAGCGGGAGCGTACGAGCAGTACTTC. Translated: CATPPLAGAYEQYF.

This sequence joins TRBV12-5 and TRBJ1-1; the D is unclear. The CDR3 has 14 residues. V lost 1 base and J lost 4, with 10 bases in between. Germline CDR1 LGHNT, CDR2 FRNRAP. CDR3 DNA: TGTGCTAGTGGTTTGGGGGAGTTGTTCACTGAAGCTTTCTTT. As protein: CASGLGELFTEAFF.

The chain joins TRBV6-5 to TRBJ1-1; D not resolved. Trimming removed 0 bases at V and 0 bases at J, with 5 bases between. Germline V gene lookup returns CDR1 MNHEY and CDR2 SVGAGI. The CDR3 spans 14 residues. The CDR3, as DNA: TGTGCCAGCAGTTACTCGACGGTGAACACTGAAGCTTTCTTT. Encoded protein: CASSYSTVNTEAFF.

This chain joins TRBV18 and TRBJ2-7; TRBD1 aligns across 10 bases. Germline-derived CDR1 and CDR2 are KGHSH and LQKENI. This CDR3 spans 15 amino acids. Trimming at V came to 5 bases and at J to 1 base, leaving 5 bases not matched to a gene. CDR3 residues: CASSTPGQGSYEQYF. In DNA, the CDR3 is TGTGCCAGCTCAACCCCGGGACAGGGGTCCTACGAGCAGTACTTC.

J is TRBJ1-1 and V is TRBV4-1; 9 positions match TRBD1. This CDR3 has 17 amino acids. The J segment lost 1 base and the V segment lost 2 bases, leaving 8 bases of the junction unmatched. Germline assignment: CDR1 MGHRA and CDR2 YSYEKL. The CDR3 DNA follows: TGCGCCAGCAGCCAAACCACAGGGGGCGCGTGGAACACTGAAGCTTTCTTT. It yields the protein CASSQTTGGAWNTEAFF.

The V call is TRBV6-1, the J call TRBJ2-5; D possibly corresponds to TRBD2 (6 bases). This CDR3 is built from 13 residues. Trimming took off 2 bases at V and 5 bases at J, with 9 bases between the two ends. The germline gives CDR1 MNHNS, CDR2 SASEGT. The CDR3 DNA reads TGTGCCAGCAGTGAACCGCGGGGTGAGACCCAGTACTTC. Amino acids: CASSEPRGETQYF.

The genes are TRBV5-1 and TRBJ1-1, with TRBD1 identical over 9 bases. The CDR3 is 17 residues long. Germline-derived CDR1 and CDR2 are SGHRS and YFSETQ. J lost 1 base, V lost 2 bases, and 9 bases had no gene match. CDR3: CASSLTGTGRTNTEAFF. The CDR3 region has the DNA TGCGCCAGCAGCTTAACCGGGACAGGGAGGACGAACACTGAAGCTTTCTTT.

The chain has TRBV7-8 and TRBJ1-1, with 9 bases lining up with TRBD1. This CDR3 has 15 amino acids. Germline V gene lookup returns CDR1 SGHVS and CDR2 FQNEAQ. With 5 bases clipped from V and 2 bases from J, the junction kept 6 bases outside the gene matches. The CDR3 DNA reads TGTGCCAGCAGCGCTCCGGGACAGGGAAACACTGAAGCTTTCTTT. It translates to CASSAPGQGNTEAFF.